This T cell receptor beta chain was sequenced for a study of cytomegalovirus exposure and HLA in healthy donors. General observations from the study: Many donors carried some public TCRs, although rarity characterized most TCR sequences. A later look showed TCR association rates differing by HLA locus, highest for DRB1 and lowest for HLA-C. Association of 15,000 to 20,000 TCR beta sequences with HLA alleles was found at 0.05 false discovery rate in a later analysis.

The PCR employed 60 Vbeta primers together with 13 Jbeta primers. TCRdb's copy holds only in-frame clones and misses some; the assay was immunoSEQ multiplex PCR. The sample has some 100,000 clones, less than 70% seen once. At the time of sampling, donors were nominally healthy, though unrecorded immune exposures were likely. A few counts support this clone. No antigen is known for it. The germline V gene has CDR1 ENHRY and CDR2 SYGVKD. This CDR3 is 14 amino acids long. V shed 6 bases, J shed 5 bases, and the junction held 7 bases outside the gene matches. The chain recombines TRBV10-3 with TRBJ1-1; TRBD1 agrees at 9 bases. This clonotype was sampled from a woman between 70 and 85 years old in good health and CMV-seropositive. Sequenced input: PBMCs. CDR3 coding DNA: TGTGCCATCAGCGCACAGGGGGCGGGAACTGAAGCTTTCTTT. It specifies CAISAQGAGTEAFF.